These 3 T cell receptor beta chains originate from one sample sequenced in a study of shared clonotypes between healthy human individuals. CD45RO-negative, CCR7-selected cells formed the naive CD8 fraction, which excluded terminally differentiated effector memory CD45RA+ cells. Produced via immunoSEQ multiplex PCR; TCRdb's table is partial and in-frame only. Here the sample spans about 2 million clones, roughly 95% being singletons. Material for sequencing was naive CD8+ T cells sorted from blood. The receptor set was obtained from a man aged 18 to 35 in good health.

On this clone: One junction end does not reproduce the germline sequence, and a read error may be involved. The chain is built from TRBV7-7 and TRBJ2-3; D uncertain. The CDR3 is made up of 13 amino acids. CDR1 and CDR2 (germline): SSHAT, FNYEAQ (reference sequence). The CDR3, as DNA: TGTGCTAGCAGCTTACTCCTAACAGATACGCAGTATTTT. It specifies CASSLLLTDTQYF.

The rearrangement uses TRBV9 and TRBJ2-1; D not certain. This CDR3 is built from 14 residues. The V gene lost 4 bases and the J gene lost 0 bases, with 8 bases spanning the gap. Germline V gene sequence: CDR1 SGDLS, CDR2 YYNGEE. CDR3 in amino acids: CASSRPGSYNEQFF. CDR3 sequence (DNA): TGTGCCAGCAGCAGACCCGGCTCCTACAATGAGCAGTTCTTC.

This chain connects TRBV27 to TRBJ1-1, with D maybe TRBD1 (6 bases). The CDR3 has 15 amino acids. Between the trimmed V and J ends, which lost 0 bases and 6 bases, there was a span of 14 bases. Germline V gene lookup returns CDR1 MNHEY and CDR2 SMNVEV (reference sequence). For the CDR3, the DNA is TGTGCCAGCAGTTTATCGTTTAGGGGACACCCTGAAGCTTTCTTT. Protein sequence: CASSLSFRGHPEAFF.